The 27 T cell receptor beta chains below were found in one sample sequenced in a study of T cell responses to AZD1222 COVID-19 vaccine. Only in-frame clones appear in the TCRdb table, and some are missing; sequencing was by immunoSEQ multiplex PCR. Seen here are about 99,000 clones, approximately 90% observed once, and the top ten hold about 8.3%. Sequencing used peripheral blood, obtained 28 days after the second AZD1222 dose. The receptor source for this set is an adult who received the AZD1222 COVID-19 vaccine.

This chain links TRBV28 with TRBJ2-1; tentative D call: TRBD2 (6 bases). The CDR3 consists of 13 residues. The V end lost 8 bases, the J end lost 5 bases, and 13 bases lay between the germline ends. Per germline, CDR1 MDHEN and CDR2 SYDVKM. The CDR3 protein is CASLRGLNNEQFF. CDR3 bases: TGTGCCAGCCTCCGGGGACTCAACAATGAGCAGTTCTTC. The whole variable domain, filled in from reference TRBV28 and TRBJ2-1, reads DVKVTQSSRYLVKRTGEKVFLECVQDMDHENMFWYRQDPGLGLRLIYFSYDVKMKEKGDIPEGYSVSREKKERFSLILESASTNQTSMYLCASLRGLNNEQFFGPGTRLTVL.

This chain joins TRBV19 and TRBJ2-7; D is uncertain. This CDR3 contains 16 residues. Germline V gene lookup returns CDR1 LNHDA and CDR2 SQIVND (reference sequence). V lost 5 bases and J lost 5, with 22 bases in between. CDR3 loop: CASSGRGAPAPNEQYF. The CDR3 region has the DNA TGTGCCAGTAGTGGTCGTGGAGCGCCCGCCCCAAACGAGCAGTACTTC. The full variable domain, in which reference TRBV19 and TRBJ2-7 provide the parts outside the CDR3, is DGGITQSPKYLFRKEGQNVTLSCEQNLNHDAMYWYRQDPGQGLRLIYYSQIVNDFQKGDIAEGYSVSREKKESFPLTVTSAQKNPTAFYLCASSGRGAPAPNEQYFGPGTRLTVT.

The CDR3 is CASSLGPGKNSPLHF. In DNA, the CDR3 is TGTGCCAGCAGCTTGGGGCCAGGGAAAAATTCACCCCTCCACTTT. The chain links TRBV5-6 to TRBJ1-6, with D perhaps matching TRBD1 (5 bases). The CDR3 length is 15 residues. Germline V gene data show CDR1 as SGHDT and CDR2 as YYEEEE. Trimming stripped 0 bases from V and 7 bases from J, with 11 bases between.

The CDR3 DNA follows: TGTGCCAGTAGACTGGAGGATGAGCAGTTCTTC. This gives the protein CASRLEDEQFF. The chain combines TRBV19 with TRBJ2-1; TRBD2 is a possible D gene (5 bases). This CDR3 has 11 amino acids. Per germline, CDR1 LNHDA and CDR2 SQIVND (reference sequence). V was clipped by 6 bases and J by 8 bases, with 8 bases between them.

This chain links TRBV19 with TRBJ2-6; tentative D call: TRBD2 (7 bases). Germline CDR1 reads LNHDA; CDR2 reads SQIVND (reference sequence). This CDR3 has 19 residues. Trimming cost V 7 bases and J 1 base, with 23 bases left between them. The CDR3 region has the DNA TGTGCCAGTAATCACGAACGGGGGGCGGTAGGGTCTGGGGCCAACGTCCTGACTTTC. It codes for CASNHERGAVGSGANVLTF.

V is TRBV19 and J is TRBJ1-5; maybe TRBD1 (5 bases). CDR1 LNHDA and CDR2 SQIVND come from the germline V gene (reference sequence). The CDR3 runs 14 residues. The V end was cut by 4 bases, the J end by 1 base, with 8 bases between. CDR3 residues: CASSRTRSNQPQHF. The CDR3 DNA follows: TGTGCCAGTAGTAGGACACGAAGCAATCAGCCCCAGCATTTT.

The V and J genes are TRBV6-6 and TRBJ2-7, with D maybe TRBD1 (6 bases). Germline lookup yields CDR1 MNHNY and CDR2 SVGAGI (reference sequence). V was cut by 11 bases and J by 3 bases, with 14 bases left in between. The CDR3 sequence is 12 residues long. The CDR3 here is CAVGTNLYEQYF. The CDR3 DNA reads TGTGCCGTGGGGACAAACCTCTACGAGCAGTACTTC.

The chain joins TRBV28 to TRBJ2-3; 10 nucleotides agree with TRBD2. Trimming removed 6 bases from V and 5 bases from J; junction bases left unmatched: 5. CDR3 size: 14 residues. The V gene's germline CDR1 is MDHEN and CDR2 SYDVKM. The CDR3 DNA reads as TGTGCCAGCAGCCAAGCGGGAGGGGGAGATACGCAGTATTTT. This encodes CASSQAGGGDTQYF.

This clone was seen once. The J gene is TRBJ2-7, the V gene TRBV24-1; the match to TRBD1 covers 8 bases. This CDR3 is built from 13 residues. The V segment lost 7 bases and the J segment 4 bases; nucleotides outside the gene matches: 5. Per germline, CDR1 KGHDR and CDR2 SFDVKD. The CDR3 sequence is CATSDRGRYEQYF. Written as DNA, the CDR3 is TGTGCCACCAGCGACAGGGGTCGATACGAGCAGTACTTC.

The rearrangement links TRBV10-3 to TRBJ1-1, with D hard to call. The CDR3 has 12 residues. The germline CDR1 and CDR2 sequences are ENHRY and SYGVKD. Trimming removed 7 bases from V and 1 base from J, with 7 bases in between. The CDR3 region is CAIKEANTEAFF. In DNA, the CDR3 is TGTGCCATCAAAGAAGCGAACACTGAAGCTTTCTTT.

The CDR3 sequence is CASSIVGQVYQPQHF. CDR3 nucleotides: TGTGCCAGTAGTATAGTAGGGCAGGTCTATCAGCCCCAGCATTTT. The chain has TRBV19 and TRBJ1-5; D gene unclear. The CDR3 runs 15 residues. Germline V gene lookup returns CDR1 LNHDA and CDR2 SQIVND (reference sequence). Trimming pared 1 base from V and 5 bases from J, leaving 12 bases between.

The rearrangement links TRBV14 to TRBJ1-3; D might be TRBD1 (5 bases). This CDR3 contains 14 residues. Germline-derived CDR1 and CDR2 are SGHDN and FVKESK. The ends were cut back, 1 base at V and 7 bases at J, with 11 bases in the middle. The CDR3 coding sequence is TGTGCCAGCAGCCAAGCGGGCGGGACGAACACCATATATTTT. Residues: CASSQAGGTNTIYF.

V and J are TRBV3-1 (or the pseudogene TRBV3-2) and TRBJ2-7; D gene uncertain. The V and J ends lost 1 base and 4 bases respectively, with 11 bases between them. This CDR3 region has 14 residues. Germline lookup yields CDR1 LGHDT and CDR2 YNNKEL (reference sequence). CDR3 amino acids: CASSQGSGSYEQYF. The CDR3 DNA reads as TGTGCCAGCAGCCAAGGGTCGGGCTCTTACGAGCAGTACTTC.

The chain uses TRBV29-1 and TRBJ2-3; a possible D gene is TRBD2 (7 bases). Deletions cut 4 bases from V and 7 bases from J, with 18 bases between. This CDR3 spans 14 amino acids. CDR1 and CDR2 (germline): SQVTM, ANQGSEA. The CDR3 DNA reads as TGCAGCGTTGTAGGGGGAGGGCCAACTAATACGCAGTATTTT. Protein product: CSVVGGGPTNTQYF.

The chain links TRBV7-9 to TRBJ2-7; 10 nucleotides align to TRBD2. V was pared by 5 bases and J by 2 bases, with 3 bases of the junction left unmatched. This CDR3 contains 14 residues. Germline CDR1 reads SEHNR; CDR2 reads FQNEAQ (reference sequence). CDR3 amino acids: CASSPSGRAYEQYF. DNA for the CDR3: TGTGCCAGCAGCCCTAGCGGGAGAGCCTACGAGCAGTACTTC.

Written as DNA, the CDR3 is TGTGCCTGGAGTAAGCAGGGGGGGGCCAACGTCCTGACTTTC. It yields the protein CAWSKQGGANVLTF. V gene TRBV30 combines with J gene TRBJ2-6; a possible D gene is TRBD1 (6 bases). Germline V lookup: CDR1 GTSNPN, CDR2 SVGIG (reference sequence). V shed 2 bases and J shed 4 bases, with 9 bases lying between them. There are 14 residues in the CDR3.

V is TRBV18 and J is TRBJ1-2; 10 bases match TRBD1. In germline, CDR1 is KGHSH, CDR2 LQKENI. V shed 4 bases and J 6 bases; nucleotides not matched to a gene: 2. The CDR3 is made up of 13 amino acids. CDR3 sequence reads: CASSQGTGDGYTF. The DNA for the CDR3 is TGTGCCAGCTCACAGGGGACAGGGGATGGCTACACCTTC.

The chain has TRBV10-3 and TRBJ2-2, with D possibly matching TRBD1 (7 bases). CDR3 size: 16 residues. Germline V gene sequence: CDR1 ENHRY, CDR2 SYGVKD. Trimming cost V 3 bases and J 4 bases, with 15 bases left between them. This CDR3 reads CAISEPTGRSTGELFF. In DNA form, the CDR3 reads TGTGCCATCAGTGAACCGACAGGGAGGAGCACCGGGGAGCTGTTTTTT.

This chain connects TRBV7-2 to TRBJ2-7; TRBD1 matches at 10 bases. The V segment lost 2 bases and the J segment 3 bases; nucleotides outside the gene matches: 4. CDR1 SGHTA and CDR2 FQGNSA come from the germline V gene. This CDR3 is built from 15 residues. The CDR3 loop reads CASSLQGQGYYEQYF. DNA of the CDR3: TGTGCCAGCAGCTTACAGGGACAGGGGTACTACGAGCAGTACTTC. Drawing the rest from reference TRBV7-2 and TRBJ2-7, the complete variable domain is GAGVSQSPSNKVTEKGKDVELRCDPISGHTALYWYRQSLGQGLEFLIYFQGNSAPDKSGLPSDRFSAERTGGSVSTLTIQRTQQEDSAVYLCASSLQGQGYYEQYFGPGTRLTVT.

The CDR3 loop reads CASSLGQGATEAFF. CDR3 coding DNA: TGTGCCAGCAGTTTGGGACAGGGGGCAACTGAAGCTTTCTTT. The rearrangement joins TRBV6-6 to TRBJ1-1, with 12 positions matching TRBD1. The trim removed 4 bases at V and 5 bases at J, leaving 2 bases unmatched. Looked up from germline, CDR1 is MNHNY and CDR2 is SVGAGI (reference sequence). This CDR3 region has 14 residues.

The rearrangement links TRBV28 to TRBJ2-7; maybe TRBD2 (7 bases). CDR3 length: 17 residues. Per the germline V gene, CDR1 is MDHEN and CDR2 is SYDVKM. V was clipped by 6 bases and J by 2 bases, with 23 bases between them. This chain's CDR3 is CASSFGTTRGGTYEQYF. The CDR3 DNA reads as TGTGCCAGCAGCTTCGGGACTACGAGGGGGGGAACCTACGAGCAGTACTTC.

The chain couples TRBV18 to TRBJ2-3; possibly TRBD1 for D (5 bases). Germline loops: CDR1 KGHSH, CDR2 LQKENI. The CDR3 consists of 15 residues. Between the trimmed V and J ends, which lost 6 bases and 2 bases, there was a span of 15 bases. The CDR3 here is CASSRTPSTTDTQYF. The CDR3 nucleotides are TGTGCCAGCTCGAGGACACCCTCAACCACAGATACGCAGTATTTT.

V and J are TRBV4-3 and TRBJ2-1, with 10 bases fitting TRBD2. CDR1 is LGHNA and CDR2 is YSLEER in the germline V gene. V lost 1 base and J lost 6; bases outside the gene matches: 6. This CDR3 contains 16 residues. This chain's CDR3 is CASSQAQGLAANEQFF. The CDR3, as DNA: TGCGCCAGCAGCCAAGCTCAAGGACTAGCGGCCAATGAGCAGTTCTTC.

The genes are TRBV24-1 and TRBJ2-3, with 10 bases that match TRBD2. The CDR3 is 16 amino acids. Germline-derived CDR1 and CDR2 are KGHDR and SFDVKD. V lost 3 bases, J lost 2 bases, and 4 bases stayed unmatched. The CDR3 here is CATSDLAGETTDTQYF. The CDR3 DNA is TGTGCCACCAGTGATCTAGCGGGAGAGACCACAGATACGCAGTATTTT.

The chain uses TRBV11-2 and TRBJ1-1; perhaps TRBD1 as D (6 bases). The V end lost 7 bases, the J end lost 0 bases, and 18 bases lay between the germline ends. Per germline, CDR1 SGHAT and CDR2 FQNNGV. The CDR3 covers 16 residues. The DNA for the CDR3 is TGTGCCAGCACCCCTGTAGGGGGGTCGGTGAACACTGAAGCTTTCTTT. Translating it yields CASTPVGGSVNTEAFF.

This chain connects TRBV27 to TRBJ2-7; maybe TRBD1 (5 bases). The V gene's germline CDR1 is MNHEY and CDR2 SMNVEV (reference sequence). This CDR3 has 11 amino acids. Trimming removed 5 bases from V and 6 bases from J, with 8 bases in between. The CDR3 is CASSRGFEQYF. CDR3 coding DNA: TGTGCCAGCAGTAGGGGTTTCGAGCAGTACTTC.

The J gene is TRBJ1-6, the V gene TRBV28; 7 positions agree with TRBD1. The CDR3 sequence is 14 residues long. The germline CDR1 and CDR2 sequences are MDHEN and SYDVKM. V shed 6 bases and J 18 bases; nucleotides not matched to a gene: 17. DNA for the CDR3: TGTGCCAGCAGCCCCACCGGGACAGCCACATCCAGCCACTTT. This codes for CASSPTGTATSSHF. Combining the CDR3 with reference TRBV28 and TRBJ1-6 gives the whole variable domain DVKVTQSSRYLVKRTGEKVFLECVQDMDHENMFWYRQDPGLGLRLIYFSYDVKMKEKGDIPEGYSVSREKKERFSLILESASTNQTSMYLCASSPTGTATSSHFGNGTRLTVT.